Following are 14 T cell receptor beta chains from one sample sequenced in a study of CD8 T cells in Susac syndrome (dated by TCRdb to about 2019). To prepare the library, the immunoSEQ multiplex PCR assay was applied. RNA was extracted with the RNeasy kit and 0.5 to 1 ug was reverse transcribed using random hexamers. TCRdb applied fastp at Q25 and MiXCR to the public reads, then kept only in-frame beta chains. All rows with the same CDR3 protein become a single entry with the most common DNA and genes. The sample has over 150,000 distinct CDR3 sequences on record, 90% to 97% of them singletons. Clones ranked in the top ten supply about 0.12% of the sample. Sequenced input: CD4+ T cells from PBMCs. Source of these receptors: a human donor with Susac syndrome.

The rearrangement uses TRBV6-2 or TRBV6-3 and TRBJ2-6; TRBD2 agrees at 7 bases. V was pared by 6 bases and J by 0 bases, with 2 bases of the junction left unmatched. The germline V gene has CDR1 MNHEY and CDR2 SVGEGT. CDR3 size: 15 residues. Here the CDR3 reads CASSSGGSGANVLTF. DNA for the CDR3: TGTGCCAGCAGCTCGGGGGGCTCTGGGGCCAACGTCCTGACTTTC.

The chain uses TRBV7-2 and TRBJ1-5, with a weak D call TRBD1 (5 bases). Germline CDR1 reads SGHTA; CDR2 reads FQGNSA. V was trimmed by 5 bases and J by 5 bases, leaving 16 bases between them. The length of the CDR3 is 15 residues. Here the CDR3 DNA reads TGTGCCAGCAGCCTTCAGGGTAGGTTGGATCAGCCCCAGCATTTT. This codes for CASSLQGRLDQPQHF. Variable domain in full (rest from reference TRBV7-2 and TRBJ1-5): GAGVSQSPSNKVTEKGKDVELRCDPISGHTALYWYRQSLGQGLEFLIYFQGNSAPDKSGLPSDRFSAERTGGSVSTLTIQRTQQEDSAVYLCASSLQGRLDQPQHFGDGTRLSIL.

The chain couples TRBV7-3 to TRBJ1-1; 8 bases align to TRBD1. Unmatched junction bases numbered 4, after V lost 5 bases and J lost 2 bases. Germline CDR1 and CDR2: SGHTA and FQGTGA. There are 14 residues in the CDR3. Written as DNA, the CDR3 is TGTGCCAGCAGCGATTCAGGGGGCAACACTGAAGCTTTCTTT. Protein sequence: CASSDSGGNTEAFF.

This chain joins TRBV7-9 and TRBJ2-2; D is possibly TRBD1 (5 bases). The germline V gene encodes CDR1 SEHNR and CDR2 FQNEAQ (reference sequence). This CDR3 spans 17 amino acids. The germline V and J ends were trimmed by 6 bases and 0 bases, with 17 bases remaining between them. The CDR3 here is CASRLRLRGSNTGELFF. CDR3 nucleotide sequence: TGTGCCAGCAGGCTCCGGTTAAGGGGATCGAACACCGGGGAGCTGTTTTTT.

The V and J genes are TRBV11-2 and TRBJ2-1; D may be TRBD2 (5 bases). Trimming took off 6 bases at V and 6 bases at J, with 12 bases between the two ends. The CDR3 has 13 residues. Germline V gene data show CDR1 as SGHAT and CDR2 as FQNNGV. The CDR3: CASRADGFNEQFF. The CDR3 nucleotides read TGTGCCAGCAGAGCGGACGGATTCAATGAGCAGTTCTTC. Filled out from reference TRBV11-2 and TRBJ2-1, the complete variable domain reads EAGVAQSPRYKIIEKRQSVAFWCNPISGHATLYWYQQILGQGPKLLIQFQNNGVVDDSQLPKDRFSAERLKGVDSTLKIQPAKLEDSAVYLCASRADGFNEQFFGPGTRLTVL.

This chain connects TRBV6-5 to TRBJ2-5; D is unresolved. Germline V gene data show CDR1 as MNHEY and CDR2 as SVGAGI. The CDR3 spans 11 residues. V lost 6 bases and J 4 bases, leaving 6 bases between the germline ends. CDR3 sequence (DNA): TGTGCCAGCAGAGTAGCAGAGACCCAGTACTTC. This encodes CASRVAETQYF.

The rearrangement links TRBV9 to TRBJ2-3; possible D gene TRBD2, 6 bases. This CDR3 has 13 amino acids. Trimming removed 2 bases from V and 8 bases from J, with 12 bases in between. Looked up from germline, CDR1 is SGDLS and CDR2 is YYNGEE. In DNA form, the CDR3 reads TGTGCCAGCAGCGTCCTGGAGGGGCGTACGCAGTATTTT. Amino acid sequence: CASSVLEGRTQYF.

V usage is TRBV5-6 and J usage is TRBJ1-5, with TRBD1 identical over 11 bases. The germline CDR1 and CDR2 sequences are SGHDT and YYEEEE. CDR3 length: 15 residues. The V segment lost 5 bases and the J segment 6 bases; nucleotides outside the gene matches: 7. CDR3 region: CASRRDRGSGQPQHF. In DNA form, the CDR3 reads TGTGCCAGCAGACGGGACAGGGGGTCTGGTCAGCCCCAGCATTTT.

This sequence joins TRBV6-5 and TRBJ2-7, with D tentatively TRBD1 (6 bases). The V gene's germline CDR1 is MNHEY and CDR2 SVGAGI. Trimming cost V 0 bases and J 0 bases, with 9 bases left between them. This CDR3 is built from 15 residues. CDR3 nucleotide sequence: TGTGCCAGCAGTTACTCCAGGGGTAGCTCCTACGAGCAGTACTTC. Amino acid sequence: CASSYSRGSSYEQYF.

The V gene is TRBV5-4, the J gene TRBJ2-5; 7 positions match TRBD1. Losses at the gene ends were 1 base for V and 4 bases for J; bases not matched to a gene: 7. Germline CDR1 SGHNT, CDR2 YYREEE (reference sequence). The CDR3 extends over 15 amino acids. The CDR3 coding sequence is TGTGCCAGCAGCTTGTCCGACAGGGCCGGAGAGACCCAGTACTTC. The encoded protein is CASSLSDRAGETQYF. Combining the CDR3 with reference TRBV5-4 and TRBJ2-5 gives the whole variable domain ETGVTQSPTHLIKTRGQQVTLRCSSQSGHNTVSWYQQALGQGPQFIFQYYREEENGRGNFPPRFSGLQFPNYSSELNVNALELDDSALYLCASSLSDRAGETQYFGPGTRLLVL.

The chain recombines TRBV24-1 with TRBJ2-5; D unresolved. CDR1 and CDR2 from the germline V gene are KGHDR and SFDVKD. This CDR3 comprises 12 residues. V was cut by 4 bases and J by 2 bases, with 4 bases left in between. The CDR3 DNA reads as TGTGCCACCAGTGAAGATCAAGAGACCCAGTACTTC. It is translated as CATSEDQETQYF.

This rearrangement joins TRBV21-1 to TRBJ2-7. TRBV21-1 is deemed a pseudogene. The CDR3 runs to 12 residues. CDR3: CASTKNSYEQYV. The CDR3 coding sequence is TGTGCCAGCACCAAGAACTCCTACGAGCAGTACGTC.

The chain links TRBV9 to TRBJ1-6, with 9 nucleotides matching TRBD1. The CDR3 loop spans 14 amino acids. Trimming cost V 4 bases and J 11 bases; bases outside gene matches: 7. Germline V gene data show CDR1 as SGDLS and CDR2 as YYNGEE. CDR3 loop: CASSIGQGTAPLHF. DNA for the CDR3: TGTGCCAGCAGCATAGGACAGGGGACGGCACCCCTCCACTTT.

J is TRBJ1-5 and V is TRBV15; D is unclear. Germline CDR1 LNHNV, CDR2 YYDKDF (reference sequence). The CDR3 has 15 residues. V was cut by 1 base and J by 7 bases, with 14 bases left in between. Written as DNA, the CDR3 is TGTGCCACCAGCAGAGGGTCCGGGTCTATCCAGCCCCAGCATTTT. Translating gives CATSRGSGSIQPQHF. Supplemented by reference TRBV15 and TRBJ1-5, the full variable domain reads DAMVIQNPRYQVTQFGKPVTLSCSQTLNHNVMYWYQQKSSQAPKLLFHYYDKDFNNEADTPDNFQSRRPNTSFCFLDIRSPGLGDTAMYLCATSRGSGSIQPQHFGDGTRLSIL.